This record concerns one T cell receptor beta chain sequence. This entry belongs to a study of blood T cells in healthy people across ages. Alongside a J-beta primer mix, a sample-barcoded 5' primer served in a second PCR lasting about 6 to 11 cycles. Each cDNA was tagged by a template-switch adaptor containing 12 random nucleotides. All samples gave at least 3 million CDR3-containing paired-end reads. TCRdb recomputed calls from the 5' RACE reads with MiXCR, one row per CDR3 protein. Of roughly 1.9 million distinct CDR3 sequences detected, about 39% appear once; the ten largest clones hold approximately 22%. Isolation recovered at least 6 million PBMCs from every sample. CDR3 length: 14 amino acids. Losses at the gene ends were 2 bases for V and 7 bases for J; bases not matched to a gene: 7. The V gene's germline CDR1 is SGHTA and CDR2 FQGNSA.

The receptor was derived from a human donor in good health. The sequencing sample was made of blood. The chain couples TRBV7-2 to TRBJ1-2, with TRBD1 matching 7 bases. The CDR3, as DNA: TGTGCCAGCAGCTTAACCCAGGGGGTCTGTGGCTACACCTTC. Translating it yields CASSLTQGVCGYTF.